Listed here are 17 T cell receptor beta chains from one sample, sequenced in a study of cytomegalovirus exposure and HLA in healthy donors. The PCR was carried out with 60 Vbeta primers and 13 Jbeta primers. Clones were sequenced by immunoSEQ multiplex PCR, and TCRdb holds only the in-frame ones, with some missing. The sample has 130,000 or so clones; around 70% are singletons. Specimen: PBMCs. These receptors were taken from a middle-aged woman in good health and CMV-seropositive.

The chain carries TRBV19 and TRBJ2-1, with D possibly being TRBD2 (6 bases). There are 14 residues in the CDR3. The germline gives CDR1 LNHDA, CDR2 SQIVND (reference sequence). The ends were cut back, 5 bases at V and 3 bases at J, with 11 bases in the middle. This CDR3 reads CASSRERNYNEQFF. Here the CDR3 DNA reads TGTGCCAGTAGTCGGGAGCGGAACTACAATGAGCAGTTCTTC.

The genes are TRBV6-5 and TRBJ1-1; D may be TRBD1 (6 bases). Germline V lookup: CDR1 MNHEY, CDR2 SVGAGI. CDR3 length: 16 residues. The germline V and J ends were trimmed by 2 bases and 1 base, with 14 bases remaining between them. CDR3 nucleotide sequence: TGTGCCAGCAGTTACAACCGGAAGGACAGGAACACTGAAGCTTTCTTT. Protein sequence: CASSYNRKDRNTEAFF.

The rearrangement links TRBV14 to TRBJ1-1, with D unresolved. Germline CDR1 SGHDN, CDR2 FVKESK. Trimming removed 3 bases from V and 3 bases from J, with 5 bases in between. The length of the CDR3 is 12 residues. The chain's CDR3 is CASSQAYTEAFF. Here the CDR3 DNA reads TGTGCCAGCAGCCAGGCATACACTGAAGCTTTCTTT. The variable domain in full, completed from reference TRBV14 and TRBJ1-1, reads EAGVTQFPSHSVIEKGQTVTLRCDPISGHDNLYWYRRVMGKEIKFLLHFVKESKQDESGMPNNRFLAERTGGTYSTLKVQPAELEDSGVYFCASSQAYTEAFFGQGTRLTVV.

V gene TRBV28 combines with J gene TRBJ1-2, with unresolved D. V lost 7 bases and J 3 bases, leaving 21 bases between the germline ends. CDR1 and CDR2 from the germline V gene are MDHEN and SYDVKM. CDR3 length: 16 amino acids. The CDR3 coding sequence is TGTGCCAGCAAGCCTATAAAAGGGCGGGGTGACTATGGCTACACCTTC. It yields the protein CASKPIKGRGDYGYTF.

The chain carries TRBV19 and TRBJ2-3; D is unclear. V lost 8 bases, J lost 2 bases, and 8 bases lay in between. The CDR3 extends over 12 amino acids. Per germline, CDR1 LNHDA and CDR2 SQIVND (reference sequence). In DNA form, the CDR3 reads TGTGCCAGTTCTAGGAACACAGATACGCAGTATTTT. Protein sequence: CASSRNTDTQYF.

The chain employs TRBV6-5 and TRBJ2-7; the D gene is possibly TRBD2 (6 bases). V was pared by 6 bases and J by 6 bases, with 21 bases between. The CDR3 loop spans 15 amino acids. CDR1 and CDR2 from the germline V gene are MNHEY and SVGAGI. The CDR3 loop is CASRTGVKVGGEQYF. The CDR3 bases are TGTGCCAGCAGGACGGGGGTGAAGGTGGGTGGCGAGCAGTACTTC.

The gene calls are TRBV14 and TRBJ2-1; 10 bases fit TRBD2. V dropped 1 base and J dropped 2; count of bases not matched to a gene: 2. The CDR3 has 16 residues. Germline V CDR1 and CDR2: SGHDN, FVKESK. CDR3 nucleotides: TGTGCCAGCAGCCAAGGAAGCGGGGGGGCCTACAATGAGCAGTTCTTC. Its protein is CASSQGSGGAYNEQFF.

This chain joins TRBV18 and TRBJ2-3; 8 bases are a match to TRBD2. Per germline, CDR1 KGHSH and CDR2 LQKENI. The CDR3 is made up of 15 amino acids. The V segment lost 3 bases and the J segment 2 bases; nucleotides outside the gene matches: 4. CDR3 loop: CASSPRLAFTDTQYF. Here the CDR3 DNA reads TGTGCCAGCTCACCGCGACTAGCGTTCACAGATACGCAGTATTTT.

The chain links TRBV11-2 to TRBJ1-2; TRBD1 agrees at 12 bases. The germline gives CDR1 SGHAT, CDR2 FQNNGV. J lost 2 bases, V lost 2 bases, and 6 bases had no gene match. CDR3 length: 17 residues. CDR3 region: CASSLTGTGGLNYGYTF. The DNA of the CDR3 is TGTGCCAGCAGCTTAACCGGGACAGGGGGCTTGAACTATGGCTACACCTTC. The variable domain in full, completed from reference TRBV11-2 and TRBJ1-2, reads EAGVAQSPRYKIIEKRQSVAFWCNPISGHATLYWYQQILGQGPKLLIQFQNNGVVDDSQLPKDRFSAERLKGVDSTLKIQPAKLEDSAVYLCASSLTGTGGLNYGYTFGSGTRLTVV.

This chain connects TRBV5-1 to TRBJ1-5, with D possibly matching TRBD1 (5 bases). Trimming removed 5 bases at V and 5 bases at J, with 11 bases between. This CDR3 spans 13 amino acids. Germline values: CDR1 SGHRS, CDR2 YFSETQ. CDR3 nucleotides: TGCGCCAGCAGGTTTGACAGCGATCAGCCCCAGCATTTT. It codes for CASRFDSDQPQHF. Supplemented by reference TRBV5-1 and TRBJ1-5, the full variable domain reads KAGVTQTPRYLIKTRGQQVTLSCSPISGHRSVSWYQQTPGQGLQFLFEYFSETQRNKGNFPGRFSGRQFSNSRSEMNVSTLELGDSALYLCASRFDSDQPQHFGDGTRLSIL.

V is TRBV7-2 and J is TRBJ1-4, with 7 bases that match TRBD1. The CDR3 consists of 14 residues. The V gene end was trimmed by 3 bases and the J gene end by 3 bases; junction bases not matched to a gene: 1. The V gene's germline CDR1 is SGHTA and CDR2 FQGNSA. The CDR3 nucleotides read TGTGCCAGCAGCTTGACAGGGCCTAATGAAAAACTGTTTTTT. Protein product: CASSLTGPNEKLFF.

This clone was recorded only once. This chain links TRBV19 with TRBJ2-3; 7 bases agree with TRBD1. Germline assignment: CDR1 LNHDA and CDR2 SQIVND (reference sequence). J lost 5 bases, V lost 8 bases, and 10 bases had no gene match. The CDR3 runs 14 residues. Here the CDR3 reads CASRNTGQLDTQYF. CDR3 in DNA: TGTGCCAGTCGAAACACGGGACAGCTAGATACGCAGTATTTT.

The CDR3 spells CASSQEKVGQGHQEQYF. DNA for the CDR3: TGCGCCAGCAGCCAAGAGAAGGTCGGACAGGGGCATCAAGAGCAGTACTTC. The chain recombines TRBV4-3 with TRBJ2-7; TRBD1 matches at 9 bases. There are 17 residues in the CDR3. V shed 0 bases, J shed 7 bases, and the junction held 13 bases outside the gene matches. The germline gives CDR1 LGHNA, CDR2 YSLEER.

The gene calls are TRBV29-1 and TRBJ2-3, with a possible D match to TRBD2 (7 bases). Trimming cost V 7 bases and J 3 bases, with 17 bases left between them. This CDR3 contains 14 residues. CDR1 and CDR2 (germline): SQVTM, ANQGSEA. The CDR3 DNA sequence: TGCAGCGGAGACCCGGGGGGCGGTACAGATACGCAGTATTTT. It specifies CSGDPGGGTDTQYF.

This clone showed up just a few times. The genes are TRBV6-5 and TRBJ1-2, with 8 positions matching TRBD1. CDR3 length: 14 amino acids. Germline V gene data show CDR1 as MNHEY and CDR2 as SVGAGI. V trimming: 5 bases; J trimming: 5 bases; junction bases outside the gene matches: 7. The CDR3 sequence is CASSQTGEEYGYTF. As DNA, the CDR3 is TGTGCCAGCAGTCAGACAGGGGAGGAATATGGCTACACCTTC.

The chain couples TRBV28 to TRBJ1-6; D is unresolved. Germline CDR1 is MDHEN and CDR2 is SYDVKM. V was clipped by 4 bases and J by 2 bases, with 15 bases between them. The CDR3 is made up of 17 amino acids. CDR3 loop: CASSSGLDHTYNSPLHF. The CDR3 region has the DNA TGTGCCAGCAGTTCAGGACTCGATCACACCTATAATTCACCCCTCCACTTT.

The rearrangement joins TRBV11-3 to TRBJ2-3; D may be TRBD2 (6 bases). There are 13 residues in the CDR3. Germline V gives CDR1 SGHNT, CDR2 YENEEA. V lost 5 bases to trimming and J lost 9 bases, with 15 bases between them. CDR3 region: CASSRDFPSTQYF. In DNA form, the CDR3 reads TGTGCCAGCAGCCGGGACTTTCCGTCCACGCAGTATTTT. Filled out from reference TRBV11-3 and TRBJ2-3, the complete variable domain reads EAGVVQSPRYKIIEKKQPVAFWCNPISGHNTLYWYLQNLGQGPELLIRYENEEAVDDSQLPKDRFSAERLKGVDSTLKIQPAELGDSAVYLCASSRDFPSTQYFGPGTRLTVL.